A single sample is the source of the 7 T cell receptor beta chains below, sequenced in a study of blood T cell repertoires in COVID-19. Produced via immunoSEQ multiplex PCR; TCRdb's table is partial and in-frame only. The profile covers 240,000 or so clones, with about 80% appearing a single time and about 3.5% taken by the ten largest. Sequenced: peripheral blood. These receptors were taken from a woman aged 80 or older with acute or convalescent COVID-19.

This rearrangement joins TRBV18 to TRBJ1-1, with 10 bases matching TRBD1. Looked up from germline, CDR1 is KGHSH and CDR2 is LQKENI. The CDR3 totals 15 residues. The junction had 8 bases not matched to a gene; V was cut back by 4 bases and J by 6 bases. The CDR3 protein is CASSHGTGVSAEAFF. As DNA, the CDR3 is TGTGCCAGCTCACACGGGACAGGGGTTTCGGCTGAAGCTTTCTTT.

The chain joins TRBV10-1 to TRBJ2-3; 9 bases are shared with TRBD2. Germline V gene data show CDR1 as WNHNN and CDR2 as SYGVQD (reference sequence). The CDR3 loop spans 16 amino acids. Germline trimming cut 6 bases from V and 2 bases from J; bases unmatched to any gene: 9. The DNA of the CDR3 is TGCGCCAGCAGCCCCTCCAGCGGGAGGACCACAGATACGCAGTATTTT. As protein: CASSPSSGRTTDTQYF.

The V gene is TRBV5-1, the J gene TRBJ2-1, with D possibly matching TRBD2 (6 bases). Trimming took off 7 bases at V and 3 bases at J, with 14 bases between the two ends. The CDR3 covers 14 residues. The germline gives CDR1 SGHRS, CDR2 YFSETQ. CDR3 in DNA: TGCGCCAGCCAAGGGACTCCGGGCTACAATGAGCAGTTCTTC. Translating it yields CASQGTPGYNEQFF. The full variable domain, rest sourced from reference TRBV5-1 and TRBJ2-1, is KAGVTQTPRYLIKTRGQQVTLSCSPISGHRSVSWYQQTPGQGLQFLFEYFSETQRNKGNFPGRFSGRQFSNSRSEMNVSTLELGDSALYLCASQGTPGYNEQFFGPGTRLTVL.

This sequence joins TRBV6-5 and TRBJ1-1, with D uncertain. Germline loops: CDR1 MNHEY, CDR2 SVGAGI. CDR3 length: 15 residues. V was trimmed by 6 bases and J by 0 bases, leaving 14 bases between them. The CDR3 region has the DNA TGTGCCAGCAGGTCATTAATGAGGTTGAACACTGAAGCTTTCTTT. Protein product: CASRSLMRLNTEAFF.

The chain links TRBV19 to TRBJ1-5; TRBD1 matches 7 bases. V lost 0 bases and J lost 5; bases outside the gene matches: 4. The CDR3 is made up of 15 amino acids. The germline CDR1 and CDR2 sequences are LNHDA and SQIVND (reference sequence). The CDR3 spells CASSIETGSHQPQHF. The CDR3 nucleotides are TGTGCCAGTAGTATAGAGACAGGGAGTCATCAGCCCCAGCATTTT.

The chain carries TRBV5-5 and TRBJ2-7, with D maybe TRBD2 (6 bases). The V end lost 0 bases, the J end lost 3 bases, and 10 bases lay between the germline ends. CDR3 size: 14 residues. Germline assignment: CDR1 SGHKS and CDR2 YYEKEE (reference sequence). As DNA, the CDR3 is TGTGCCAGCAGCTTGGGTCAGGGACTCTACGAGCAGTACTTC. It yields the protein CASSLGQGLYEQYF.

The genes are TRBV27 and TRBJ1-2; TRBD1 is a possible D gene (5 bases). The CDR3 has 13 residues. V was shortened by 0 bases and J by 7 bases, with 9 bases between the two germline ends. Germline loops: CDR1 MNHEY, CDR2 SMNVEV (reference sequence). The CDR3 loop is CASSLSGLGGYTF. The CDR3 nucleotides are TGTGCCAGCAGTTTATCGGGGCTGGGTGGCTACACCTTC.